This T cell receptor beta chain was obtained from a study of OX40 agonist ivuxolimab in advanced cancers. Background on the study: Ivuxolimab is an agonistic anti-OX40 (CD134) antibody, and patients were treated with it.

Germline CDR1 SGHVS, CDR2 FNYEAQ. Trimming stripped 8 bases from V and 4 bases from J, with 8 bases between. The CDR3 is 11 amino acids. A few counts support this clone. Some clones are missing from TCRdb's copy, which holds only in-frame ones; the method was immunoSEQ multiplex PCR. The sample includes tens of thousands of clones, around 90% seen only once; the top ten take 20% to 30%. The sequenced sample was CD4+ or CD8+ T cells sorted from blood, obtained in a trial of the OX40 agonist ivuxolimab. This TCR derives from an adult with an advanced solid tumor such as melanoma, head and neck, liver or kidney cancer. The chain joins TRBV7-6 to TRBJ1-1, with D tentatively TRBD1 (6 bases). The CDR3 sequence: CASQGGTEAFF. CDR3 DNA: TGTGCCAGCCAAGGGGGCACTGAAGCTTTCTTT.